This entry lists 16 T cell receptor beta chains sequenced from one sample in a study of T cell repertoires in cytomegalovirus infection. MiXCR, applied by TCRdb to the reads, yields one record per CDR3 protein. In the table there are about 260,000 distinct CDR3 sequences, around 8.7% of which are singletons. The material sequenced was PBMCs. The origin of the receptors is a human donor in good health (CMV status not recorded). Some clones in this sample may be carry-over from other donors' samples.

This clonotype was recorded a few times. V is TRBV5-1 and J is TRBJ2-7, with TRBD1 as a possible D gene (6 bases). V lost 6 bases, J lost 1 base, and 14 bases lay in between. Germline-derived CDR1 and CDR2 are SGHRS and YFSETQ. The CDR3 spans 14 residues. CDR3 amino acids: CASNRGGSSYEQYF. DNA for the CDR3: TGCGCCAGCAACCGAGGGGGAAGTTCCTACGAGCAGTACTTC.

This clonotype was observed at least ten times. The chain is built from TRBV19 and TRBJ2-1; 11 positions match TRBD2. Germline CDR1 LNHDA, CDR2 SQIVND (reference sequence). The junction had 11 bases not matched to a gene; V was cut back by 6 bases and J by 10 bases. The CDR3 consists of 15 residues. The DNA of the CDR3 is TGTGCCAGTAGCCCTAGCGGGAGGTCATGGAGAGAGCAGTTCTTC. Amino acid sequence: CASSPSGRSWREQFF.

This clonotype has a count of ten or more. The gene calls are TRBV28 and TRBJ2-7; 7 bases agree with TRBD2. Looked up from germline, CDR1 is MDHEN and CDR2 is SYDVKM. V trimming: 7 bases; J trimming: 4 bases; junction bases outside the gene matches: 10. There are 14 residues in the CDR3. CDR3 nucleotides: TGTGCCAGCACGGGGGGTGCGGGGAGGTACGAGCAGTACTTC. Its translation is CASTGGAGRYEQYF. Looking up the rest from reference TRBV28 and TRBJ2-7 gives the full variable domain: DVKVTQSSRYLVKRTGEKVFLECVQDMDHENMFWYRQDPGLGLRLIYFSYDVKMKEKGDIPEGYSVSREKKERFSLILESASTNQTSMYLCASTGGAGRYEQYFGPGTRLTVT.

This clonotype came up many times. The rearrangement joins TRBV7-6 to TRBJ1-2; the D is unclear. The CDR3 has 13 amino acids. The V end was cut by 5 bases, the J end by 3 bases, with 10 bases between. The germline gives CDR1 SGHVS, CDR2 FNYEAQ. The CDR3 loop is CASSHGRDYGYTF. The CDR3 nucleotides read TGTGCCAGCAGCCACGGACGCGACTATGGCTACACCTTC.

This clonotype was recorded at least ten times. V and J are TRBV7-2 and TRBJ2-7, with a possible D match to TRBD2 (6 bases). Germline CDR1 and CDR2: SGHTA and FQGNSA. The CDR3 totals 17 residues. The ends were cut back, 3 bases at V and 1 base at J, with 19 bases in the middle. CDR3 loop: CASSFLPQGGRSYEQYF. For the CDR3, the DNA is TGTGCCAGCAGCTTTTTGCCCCAGGGAGGTCGGTCCTACGAGCAGTACTTC.

The chain joins TRBV2 to TRBJ2-3; D may be TRBD1 (5 bases). The CDR3 is 13 amino acids. Germline CDR1 and CDR2: SNHLY and FYNNEI. With 3 bases removed from V and 4 bases from J, the gap between germline ends came to 8 bases. The CDR3 bases are TGTGCCAGCAGTGATCCAGGGTCAGATACGCAGTATTTT. Translating gives CASSDPGSDTQYF. Based on the CDR3 plus reference TRBV2 and TRBJ2-3, the full variable domain is EPEVTQTPSHQVTQMGQEVILRCVPISNHLYFYWYRQILGQKVEFLVSFYNNEISEKSEIFDDQFSVERPDGSNFTLKIRSTKLEDSAMYFCASSDPGSDTQYFGPGTRLTVL.

The chain joins TRBV15 to TRBJ1-1, with a tentative D call TRBD1 (5 bases). Trimming pared 1 base from V and 4 bases from J, leaving 16 bases between. Looked up from germline, CDR1 is LNHNV and CDR2 is YYDKDF (reference sequence). This CDR3 comprises 16 residues. The CDR3 bases are TGTGCCACCAGCAGAGCGGCAGGGTGGGGTGCCACTGAAGCTTTCTTT. This sequence encodes CATSRAAGWGATEAFF. The whole variable domain, filled in from reference TRBV15 and TRBJ1-1, reads DAMVIQNPRYQVTQFGKPVTLSCSQTLNHNVMYWYQQKSSQAPKLLFHYYDKDFNNEADTPDNFQSRRPNTSFCFLDIRSPGLGDTAMYLCATSRAAGWGATEAFFGQGTRLTVV.

A few counts support this clonotype. V and J are TRBV6-2 or TRBV6-3 and TRBJ2-1; 9 bases are shared with TRBD1. With 8 bases clipped from V and 8 bases from J, the junction kept 7 bases outside the gene matches. Germline CDR1 and CDR2: MNHEY and SVGEGT. The CDR3 totals 13 residues. The CDR3 protein is CASWTGVRDEQFF. CDR3 nucleotide sequence: TGTGCCAGCTGGACAGGGGTTCGGGATGAGCAGTTCTTC.

The chain links TRBV4-1 to TRBJ2-1, with TRBD1 matching over 7 bases. The V and J ends lost 4 bases and 6 bases, in that order; junction bases with no gene match: 12. CDR1 and CDR2 from the germline V gene are MGHRA and YSYEKL. This CDR3 is built from 16 residues. Here the CDR3 DNA reads TGCGCCAGCAGCCGAGAAACCGGGACAGCCGGCAATGAGCAGTTCTTC. Translated, it gives CASSRETGTAGNEQFF.

The chain carries TRBV15 and TRBJ2-3; D not resolved. This CDR3 comprises 14 residues. The germline V gene encodes CDR1 LNHNV and CDR2 YYDKDF (reference sequence). The germline V and J ends were trimmed by 0 bases and 5 bases, with 9 bases remaining between them. The CDR3, as DNA: TGTGCCACCAGCAGAGATGAAGGTGTAGATACGCAGTATTTT. Translation: CATSRDEGVDTQYF.

V and J are TRBV10-3 and TRBJ2-2; 11 positions match TRBD1. V trimming: 6 bases; J trimming: 3 bases; junction bases outside the gene matches: 3. The CDR3 extends over 15 amino acids. Germline V gene data show CDR1 as ENHRY and CDR2 as SYGVKD. CDR3 in DNA: TGTGCCATCAGACCGGGACAGGGGGACACCGGGGAGCTGTTTTTT. This gives the protein CAIRPGQGDTGELFF.

CDR3 protein: CSALRTSGGQETQYF. The CDR3 coding sequence is TGCAGTGCTCTAAGGACTAGCGGGGGGCAAGAGACCCAGTACTTC. This chain connects TRBV20-1 to TRBJ2-5; 14 bases are shared with TRBD2. CDR3 length: 15 amino acids. CDR1 is DFQATT and CDR2 is SNEGSKA in the germline V gene (reference sequence). Losses at the gene ends were 5 bases for V and 2 bases for J; bases not matched to a gene: 4.

The chain has TRBV6-2 or TRBV6-3 and TRBJ2-7; weak D call: TRBD2 (5 bases). CDR3 length: 12 residues. Germline V gene sequence: CDR1 MNHEY, CDR2 SVGEGT. The CDR3 nucleotides read TGTCCGGAGGCGGCACCTTCCTACGAGCAGTACTTC. Residues: CPEAAPSYEQYF.

This clonotype has ten or more counts. The chain uses TRBV7-9 and TRBJ2-3; 8 nucleotides match TRBD1. This CDR3 comprises 14 residues. Germline assignment: CDR1 SEHNR and CDR2 FQNEAQ (reference sequence). The junction had 1 base not matched to a gene; V was cut back by 2 bases and J by 3 bases. Written as DNA, the CDR3 is TGTGCCAGCAGCTTAAGACAGGGGACAGATACGCAGTATTTT. Translation gives CASSLRQGTDTQYF.

This sequence joins TRBV20-1 and TRBJ1-4, with a possible D match to TRBD1 (6 bases). CDR1 is DFQATT and CDR2 is SNEGSKA in the germline V gene (reference sequence). The length of the CDR3 is 15 residues. Trimming cost V 0 bases and J 8 bases, with 16 bases left between them. In DNA, the CDR3 is TGCAGTGCTAGAGATAGGGGACATGGGGGAGAAAAACTGTTTTTT. It encodes CSARDRGHGGEKLFF.

This clonotype was recorded at least ten times. The DNA of the CDR3 is TGTGCCAGCAGACCGGGACAGTTCTCACCCCTCCACTTT. This encodes CASRPGQFSPLHF. The chain recombines TRBV6-6 with TRBJ1-6; 7 nucleotides agree with TRBD1. The germline V gene has CDR1 MNHNY and CDR2 SVGAGI (reference sequence). V shed 6 bases and J 10 bases; nucleotides not matched to a gene: 6. This CDR3 is 13 amino acids long.